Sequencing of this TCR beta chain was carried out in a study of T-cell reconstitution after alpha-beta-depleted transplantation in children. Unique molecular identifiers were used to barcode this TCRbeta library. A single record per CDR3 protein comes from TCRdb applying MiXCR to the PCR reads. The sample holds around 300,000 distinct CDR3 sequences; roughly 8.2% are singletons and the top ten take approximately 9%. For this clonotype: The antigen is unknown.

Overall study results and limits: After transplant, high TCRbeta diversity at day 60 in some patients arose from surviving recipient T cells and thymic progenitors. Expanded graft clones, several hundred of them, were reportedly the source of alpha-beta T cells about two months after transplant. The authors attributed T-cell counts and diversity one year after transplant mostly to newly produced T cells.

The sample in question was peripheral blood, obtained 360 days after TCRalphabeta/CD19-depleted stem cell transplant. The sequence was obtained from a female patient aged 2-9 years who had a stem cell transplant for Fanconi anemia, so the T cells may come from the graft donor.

As DNA, the CDR3 is TGTGCCAGCAGTCAGCGACAGCCCCAGCATTTT. Residues: CASSQRQPQHF. This rearrangement joins TRBV28 to TRBJ1-5; D unresolved. The germline V gene encodes CDR1 MDHEN and CDR2 SYDVKM. The CDR3 has 11 amino acids. V dropped 5 bases and J dropped 7 bases, with 6 bases sitting between them. Full variable domain (outside the CDR3, taken from reference TRBV28 and TRBJ1-5): DVKVTQSSRYLVKRTGEKVFLECVQDMDHENMFWYRQDPGLGLRLIYFSYDVKMKEKGDIPEGYSVSREKKERFSLILESASTNQTSMYLCASSQRQPQHFGDGTRLSIL.